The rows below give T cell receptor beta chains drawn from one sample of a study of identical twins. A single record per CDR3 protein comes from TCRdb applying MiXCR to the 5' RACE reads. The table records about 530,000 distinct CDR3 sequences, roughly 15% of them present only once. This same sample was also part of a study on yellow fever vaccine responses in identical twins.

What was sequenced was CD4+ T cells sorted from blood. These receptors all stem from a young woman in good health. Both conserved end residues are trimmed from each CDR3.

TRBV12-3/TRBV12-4,ASSLGVTPITGELF
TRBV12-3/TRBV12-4,ASSLAFPGLAGAFSYEQY
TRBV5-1,ASRAEETQY
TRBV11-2,ASSLEGLAEGPRYTQY
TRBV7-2,ASSAGTNNEQF
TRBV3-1,ASSAWGSGGRYNEQF
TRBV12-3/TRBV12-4,ASSLAMGFSRLGNTEAF
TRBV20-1,SARDFMTSGRNEQF
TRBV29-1,SVAQGATGELF
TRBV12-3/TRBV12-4,ASSSTRGVPNYGYT
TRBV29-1,SGHREQY
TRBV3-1,ASSPPRDGSYNEQF
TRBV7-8,ASSSSGSAPYEKLF
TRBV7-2,ASSLGGATVADEQF
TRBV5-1,ASSWTPGTSSYNEQF
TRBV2,ASSPDRGADTQY
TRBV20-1,SARGQKYTDTQY
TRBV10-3,AISESQRETGELF